The rows below give T cell receptor beta chains drawn from one sample of a study of identical twins' blood T cells. TCRdb fed the 5' RACE reads into MiXCR, producing one record per CDR3 protein. The repertoire includes 350,000 to 400,000 distinct CDR3 sequences, under 30% of them detected once, and roughly 6.1% sits in the top ten. The specimen was PBMCs. These receptors were collected from a woman aged 18 to 55 in good health. CDR3s include the opening cysteine and the closing phenylalanine or tryptophan. D genes are given only for firm matches. Part of the rows lack a size; the others show once, few, many or a class for expanded clones.

>.|TRBV2|TRBJ2-1|.
CASKTGLVGDEQFF
TGTGCCAGCAAGACAGGACTAGTAGGGGATGAGCAGTTCTTC
>.|TRBV13|TRBJ2-1|.
CASSLEFYNEQFF
TGTGCCAGCAGCTTAGAGTTCTACAATGAGCAGTTCTTC
>.|TRBV19|TRBJ2-1|TRBD2
CASSILLLAGGHNEQFF
TGTGCCAGTAGTATACTCCTCCTAGCGGGAGGGCACAATGAGCAGTTCTTC
>.|TRBV7-9|TRBJ2-1|.
CASSQGTRTDRYNEQFF
TGTGCCAGCAGCCAAGGAACTCGGACAGACCGTTACAATGAGCAGTTCTTC
>few|TRBV29-1|TRBJ2-2|TRBD2
CSVENTGGNTGELFF
TGCAGCGTTGAAAACACGGGAGGGAACACCGGGGAGCTGTTTTTT
>.|TRBV9|TRBJ1-1|.
CASSPQGSDTEAFF
TGTGCCAGCAGCCCCCAGGGGAGCGACACTGAAGCTTTCTTT
>few|TRBV20-1|TRBJ2-1|TRBD2
CSARARSGSYNEQFF
TGCAGTGCTAGAGCAAGGAGCGGGAGTTACAATGAGCAGTTCTTC
>few|TRBV6-2/TRBV6-3|TRBJ2-2|TRBD1
CASSYSDRIGELFF
TGTGCCAGCAGTTACTCGGACAGGATCGGGGAGCTGTTTTTT
>few|TRBV5-1|TRBJ1-5|.
CASSLSGEGNQPQHF
TGCGCCAGCAGCTTATCAGGGGAGGGCAATCAGCCCCAGCATTTT
>.|TRBV7-9|TRBJ1-1|.
CASSIGQTEAFF
TGTGCCAGCAGCATCGGACAGACTGAAGCTTTCTTT